One and the same sample provided the 18 T cell receptor beta chains below, sequenced in a study of sequential checkpoint blockade in melanoma (dated by TCRdb to the late 2010s). The protocol used for the library was the immunoSEQ multiplex PCR assay. What TCRdb holds here is the immuneACCESS table cut down to in-frame rearrangements. Part of the clones is not present; checked against another copy, under half of the missing clones reflect an unresolved V gene, and the others are unexplained. The sample data list some 10,000 clones, and more than 20% of these were observed just once. The ten largest clones take up more than 13% of the sample. Taken with the paper, the label for treatment or condition translates to: randomized to nivolumab then ipilimumab (arm A) or the reverse (arm B). The sequences come from tumor tissue (inferred from file names), collected from a patient given nivolumab and ipilimumab in sequence. The receptors derive from a human donor with melanoma.

In its sample, this clone ranks as medium-sized. The genes are TRBV9 and TRBJ2-3, with D uncertain. Germline V gene lookup returns CDR1 SGDLS and CDR2 YYNGEE. The CDR3 spans 12 residues. Trimming cost V 1 base and J 5 bases, with 5 bases left between them. CDR3 in amino acids: CASSVILDTQYF. The CDR3 region has the DNA TGTGCCAGCAGCGTAATTTTAGATACGCAGTATTTT.

The chain uses TRBV28 and TRBJ1-2; D unresolved. Germline CDR1 reads MDHEN; CDR2 reads SYDVKM. This CDR3 comprises 13 residues. The V end was cut by 4 bases, the J end by 1 base, with 7 bases between. In nucleotides, the CDR3 is TGTGCCAGCAGTTCAGCCTTTAACTATGGCTACACCTTC. It encodes CASSSAFNYGYTF.

The V gene is TRBV7-8, the J gene TRBJ2-7; D unclear. V was shortened by 4 bases and J by 6 bases, with 13 bases between the two germline ends. Per germline, CDR1 SGHVS and CDR2 FQNEAQ. The CDR3 has 13 amino acids. DNA for the CDR3: TGTGCCAGCAGCTCCTCTAGGCATGGCGAGCAGTACTTC. Translation gives CASSSSRHGEQYF.

This clone ranks as medium-sized. An end of the junction differs from the germline gene, which may be a read error. V usage is TRBV6-8 and J usage is TRBJ2-1, with 10 bases aligning to TRBD2. Germline assignment: CDR1 MNHGY and CDR2 SAAAGT. CDR3 size: 17 residues. The DNA for the CDR3 is TGTGCCATCAGTGCGGGAAAAAGCGGGGGGGCCGTTAATGAGCAGTTCTTC. It yields the protein CAISAGKSGGAVNEQFF.

The chain combines TRBV28 with TRBJ2-5, with TRBD1 identical over 7 bases. Unmatched junction bases numbered 7, after V lost 8 bases and J lost 4 bases. Germline CDR1 MDHEN, CDR2 SYDVKM. CDR3 size: 13 residues. The CDR3 nucleotides read TGTGCCAGCGGCTCACAGGGGCGAGAGACCCAGTACTTC. It specifies CASGSQGRETQYF.

This clone was seen a few times. The chain links TRBV9 to TRBJ2-7, with 7 bases matching TRBD1. Germline CDR1 is SGDLS and CDR2 is YYNGEE. The V and J ends lost 3 bases and 3 bases, in that order; junction bases with no gene match: 6. This CDR3 contains 14 residues. CDR3 in amino acids: CASSGRDSDYEQYF. The CDR3 DNA reads as TGTGCCAGCAGCGGCCGGGACAGCGACTACGAGCAGTACTTC.

This clone was seen a few times. The chain links TRBV11-3 to TRBJ2-1, with 10 bases lining up with TRBD2. Germline V gives CDR1 SGHNT, CDR2 YENEEA. This CDR3 spans 16 amino acids. With V trimmed by 5 bases and J by 9 bases, 13 bases remained unmatched. CDR3 amino acids: CASSVRPSGGAGEQFF. CDR3 sequence (DNA): TGTGCCAGCAGCGTCAGACCCAGCGGGGGGGCCGGTGAGCAGTTCTTC.

The rearrangement joins TRBV6-8 to TRBJ1-2; TRBD1 might be the D (6 bases). The CDR3 runs 14 residues. The germline V gene has CDR1 MNHGY and CDR2 SAAAGT. V lost 7 bases, J lost 8 bases, and 20 bases lay in between. The CDR3 here is CASNQTVGAWGYTF. The CDR3 coding sequence is TGTGCCAGCAATCAAACAGTGGGGGCGTGGGGCTACACCTTC.

The chain is built from TRBV11-3 and TRBJ1-1; D gene ambiguous. V was cut by 3 bases and J by 0 bases, with 8 bases left in between. CDR1 and CDR2 from the germline V gene are SGHNT and YENEEA. CDR3 size: 14 residues. For the CDR3, the DNA is TGTGCCAGCAGCTTTCAGAATATGAACACTGAAGCTTTCTTT. Its protein product is CASSFQNMNTEAFF.

CDR3 in DNA: TGTGCCAGCAGCCCCTGGGAGACACACAACTATGGCTACACCTTC. Its translation is CASSPWETHNYGYTF. This chain uses TRBV11-3 with TRBJ1-2; unclear D gene. The ends were cut back, 5 bases at V and 2 bases at J, with 15 bases in the middle. The length of the CDR3 is 15 residues. CDR1 is SGHNT and CDR2 is YENEEA in the germline V gene. Full variable domain (missing parts from reference TRBV11-3 and TRBJ1-2): EAGVVQSPRYKIIEKKQPVAFWCNPISGHNTLYWYLQNLGQGPELLIRYENEEAVDDSQLPKDRFSAERLKGVDSTLKIQPAELGDSAVYLCASSPWETHNYGYTFGSGTRLTVV.

The rearrangement joins TRBV6-8 to TRBJ2-3, with 9 bases identical to TRBD2. The length of the CDR3 is 21 residues. CDR1 and CDR2 from the germline V gene are MNHGY and SAAAGT. The V and J ends lost 0 bases and 3 bases, in that order; junction bases with no gene match: 19. In DNA, the CDR3 is TGTGCCAGCAGTTACTCGAGTCCCCTCCCTAGCGGGGTGCCTCGGACAGATACGCAGTATTTT. Translated: CASSYSSPLPSGVPRTDTQYF.

There are a few counts of this clone. The chain joins TRBV6-8 to TRBJ1-2; 8 nucleotides align to TRBD1. In germline, CDR1 is MNHGY, CDR2 SAAAGT. CDR3 length: 17 amino acids. The trim removed 0 bases at V and 3 bases at J, leaving 9 bases unmatched. CDR3: CASSYSPYLTGDYGYTF. The CDR3 DNA reads TGTGCCAGCAGTTACTCACCCTACTTGACAGGGGACTATGGCTACACCTTC.

CDR3 sequence: CASSYTGTGDVVTEAFF. DNA of the CDR3: TGTGCCAGCAGTTACACCGGGACAGGGGACGTTGTCACTGAAGCTTTCTTT. This chain connects TRBV6-8 to TRBJ1-1, with 10 nucleotides matching TRBD1. V was pared by 2 bases and J by 4 bases, with 10 bases of the junction left unmatched. Germline CDR1 MNHGY, CDR2 SAAAGT. There are 17 residues in the CDR3.

This clone was seen only once. The rearrangement joins TRBV18 to TRBJ1-6, with 10 positions matching TRBD1. The germline CDR1 and CDR2 sequences are KGHSH and LQKENI. V shed 7 bases, J shed 7 bases, and the junction held 4 bases outside the gene matches. The CDR3 is made up of 14 amino acids. CDR3 nucleotide sequence: TGTGCCAGCTTCGACAGGGGGCAAAATTCACCCCTCCACTTT. The encoded protein is CASFDRGQNSPLHF.

V and J are TRBV19 and TRBJ2-1, with D possibly TRBD2 on 7 matching bases. The ends were cut back, 5 bases at V and 12 bases at J, with 14 bases in the middle. Germline values: CDR1 LNHDA, CDR2 SQIVND (reference sequence). The CDR3 is 12 amino acids. The CDR3 coding sequence is TGTGCCAGTAGTGTCCGGGGGGCTGTGCAGTTCTTC. It specifies CASSVRGAVQFF.

This clone qualifies as medium-sized. V and J are TRBV6-8 and TRBJ1-6; D is uncertain. Per the germline V gene, CDR1 is MNHGY and CDR2 is SAAAGT. CDR3 size: 12 residues. Trimming took 3 bases from V and 7 from J, leaving 4 bases between them. The CDR3 region has the DNA TGTGCCAGCAGTTATCAAAATTCACCCCTCCACTTT. Translated: CASSYQNSPLHF.

The genes are TRBV9 and TRBJ1-1, with 7 bases lining up with TRBD1. Germline CDR1 and CDR2: SGDLS and YYNGEE. Losses at the gene ends were 5 bases for V and 0 bases for J; bases not matched to a gene: 13. CDR3 length equals 17 residues. The CDR3 bases are TGTGCCAGCAGTTCATTCCCCGGACAGGAGATGAACACTGAAGCTTTCTTT. Translated: CASSSFPGQEMNTEAFF.

The rearrangement links TRBV5-1 to TRBJ1-3, with unresolved D. V was trimmed by 1 base and J by 2 bases, leaving 7 bases between them. CDR1 SGHRS and CDR2 YFSETQ come from the germline V gene. The CDR3 spans 14 residues. CDR3 in DNA: TGCGCCAGCAGCTTGAAGGGTCCTGGAAACACCATATATTTT. Translated: CASSLKGPGNTIYF.